This T cell receptor (beta chain) emerged from a study of T cells expressing NK-cell markers. Overall study context: Seven of eight sequenced donors tested HCMV-seropositive; one tested seronegative.

Synthesis of TCR beta cDNA relied on 5'RACE template switching carrying UMIs. TCRdb reprocessed the 5' RACE reads, keeping one entry per CDR3 protein, no DNA. Its table lists hundreds of thousands of distinct CDR3 sequences. From germline, CDR1 is LGHDT and CDR2 YNNKEL (reference sequence). This CDR3 spans 17 amino acids. A note on this clonotype: As yet, its antigen is unknown.

General observations from the study: These clonotypes, the leaders elsewhere, also led the CD3+CD56-NKG2C+ fraction in a handful of donors. Of CD8+ T cells, about 1.0-8% belonged to dominant NKG2C+ clonotypes in five to seven donors.

The sample comprised blood T cells: a sorted CD56 or NKG2C T cell subset, CD4+ or CD8+ T cells, or bulk PBMC T cells (not recorded which). V is TRBV3-1 and J is TRBJ2-1; TCRdb calls TRBD2, which cannot be checked without DNA. This TCR was recovered from a man between 18 and 69 years old in good health. CDR3: CASSPRPGGASYNEQFF.